Below, 6 T cell receptor beta chains from the same sample are listed, as sequenced in a study of cytomegalovirus exposure and HLA in healthy donors. Primers: 60 Vbeta forward and 13 Jbeta reverse. Here immunoSEQ multiplex PCR was the method, and the copy in TCRdb shows in-frame clones only, minus some. The sample carries approximately 120,000 clones, around 80% recorded once. The material sequenced was PBMCs. The receptors here all came from a female donor in good health and CMV-seronegative.

The chain carries TRBV5-5 and TRBJ1-3; the match to TRBD1 covers 7 bases. This CDR3 contains 15 residues. After removal of 3 bases from V and 3 bases from J, the junction contained 6 bases not matched to a gene. The germline CDR1 and CDR2 sequences are SGHKS and YYEKEE (reference sequence). CDR3 nucleotides: TGTGCCAGCAGCTCGGACAGGATAGTTGGAAACACCATATATTTT. Translation gives CASSSDRIVGNTIYF.

The J gene is TRBJ2-7, the V gene TRBV19; 10 bases line up with TRBD2. The ends lost 10 bases at V and 2 bases at J; junction bases unmatched: 8. Germline CDR1 LNHDA, CDR2 SQIVND (reference sequence). This CDR3 spans 14 amino acids. The CDR3: CATASGGTAYEQYF. CDR3 DNA sequence: TGTGCCACCGCTAGCGGGGGAACAGCCTACGAGCAGTACTTC.

The chain couples TRBV5-4 to TRBJ2-3; 9 bases map to TRBD2. After removal of 1 base from V and 8 bases from J, the junction contained 5 bases not matched to a gene. This CDR3 is 14 amino acids long. CDR1 and CDR2 from the germline V gene are SGHNT and YYREEE (reference sequence). The DNA of the CDR3 is TGTGCCAGCAGCTTGAAAAGCGGGAGGCGTACGCAGTATTTT. As protein: CASSLKSGRRTQYF.

This clone was counted once. Written as DNA, the CDR3 is TGTGCCAGCAGCCAGGGACTAGCGGGCGATGAGCAGTTCTTC. As protein: CASSQGLAGDEQFF. The chain employs TRBV11-2 and TRBJ2-1, with 12 bases fitting TRBD2. The CDR3 is made up of 14 amino acids. The V and J ends lost 5 bases and 8 bases, in that order; junction bases with no gene match: 4. Germline values: CDR1 SGHAT, CDR2 FQNNGV.

The chain employs TRBV6-1 and TRBJ2-7; tentatively, D is TRBD1 (6 bases). Per the germline V gene, CDR1 is MNHNS and CDR2 is SASEGT. The CDR3 has 15 residues. Trimming pared 7 bases from V and 5 bases from J, leaving 21 bases between. The CDR3 DNA reads TGTGCCAGCACCTCGGGTTGGACAGTGAAAAACGAGCAGTACTTC. Encoded protein: CASTSGWTVKNEQYF.

As regards this clone: One end of the junction is discordant with germline, which a read error may explain. The chain links TRBV7-9 to TRBJ1-1; 7 bases line up with TRBD1. The germline gives CDR1 SEHNR, CDR2 FQNEAQ (reference sequence). There are 15 residues in the CDR3. In DNA, the CDR3 is TGTTCCAGCAGCTTATTGGCAGGGGGGAACACTGAAGCTTTCTTT. This sequence encodes CSSSLLAGGNTEAFF.